These 8 T cell receptor beta chains share one sample of origin, sequenced in a study of OX40 agonist ivuxolimab in advanced cancers. The protocol was immunoSEQ multiplex PCR, while the TCRdb copy is restricted to in-frame clones and leaves out a portion. The sample lists roughly 15,000 clones, around 78% occurring once. The input for sequencing was CD4+ or CD8+ T cells sorted from blood, taken in a trial of the OX40 agonist ivuxolimab. The receptors were sampled from an adult with an advanced solid tumor such as melanoma, head and neck, liver or kidney cancer.

The chain combines TRBV7-9 with TRBJ2-1; 8 nucleotides match TRBD2. The CDR3 has 12 amino acids. In germline, CDR1 is SEHNR, CDR2 FQNEAQ (reference sequence). V lost 10 bases to trimming and J lost 6 bases; unmatched junction nucleotides: 5. CDR3 in DNA: TGTGCCACCGGGGGGGGCGGCAATGAGCAGTTCTTC. Amino acid sequence: CATGGGGNEQFF.

This chain links TRBV11-1 with TRBJ1-5, with D hard to call. This CDR3 is built from 14 residues. Trimming pared 7 bases from V and 4 bases from J, leaving 14 bases between. Germline loops: CDR1 SGHAT, CDR2 FQDESV (reference sequence). The chain's CDR3 is CASIGFWSNQPQHF. The DNA of the CDR3 is TGTGCCAGCATAGGGTTTTGGAGTAATCAGCCCCAGCATTTT.

CDR3 in DNA: TGTGCTAGTGGTTTGTCATACAAGGGGAACACTGAAGCTTTCTTT. Translating it yields CASGLSYKGNTEAFF. The chain employs TRBV12-5 and TRBJ1-1; D remains unclear. In germline, CDR1 is LGHNT, CDR2 FRNRAP. Trimming removed 2 bases from V and 1 base from J, with 11 bases in between. The CDR3 covers 15 residues.

The chain combines TRBV6-5 with TRBJ2-5; D tentatively reads TRBD1 or TRBD2 (5 bases each). Trimming took off 10 bases at V and 4 bases at J, with 16 bases between the two ends. The germline gives CDR1 MNHEY, CDR2 SVGAGI. This CDR3 spans 13 amino acids. The CDR3 spells CANPRGWGETQYF. CDR3 nucleotides: TGTGCCAACCCCCGGGGCTGGGGAGAGACCCAGTACTTC.

The CDR3 region has the DNA TGTGCCAGCAGTGACTTTGGGGAGGGGGGCAATGAGCAGTTCTTC. Translation gives CASSDFGEGGNEQFF. The V gene is TRBV6-1, the J gene TRBJ2-1, with D possibly being TRBD2 (7 bases). The germline V gene encodes CDR1 MNHNS and CDR2 SASEGT. The V and J ends lost 3 bases and 6 bases respectively, with 15 bases between them. The CDR3 is made up of 15 amino acids.

This clone was counted once. The V and J genes are TRBV19 and TRBJ2-3, with TRBD2 matching 16 bases. Germline CDR1 and CDR2: LNHDA and SQIVND (reference sequence). CDR3 length: 17 amino acids. The junction had 4 bases not matched to a gene; V was cut back by 3 bases and J by 4 bases. CDR3 in DNA: TGTGCCAGTAGTATGGGACTAGCGGGGGGGCGGCCAGATACGCAGTATTTT. This codes for CASSMGLAGGRPDTQYF.

This clone was observed a few times. The chain is built from TRBV9 and TRBJ1-1; D is undetermined. The CDR3 length is 12 residues. Germline V gives CDR1 SGDLS, CDR2 YYNGEE. V lost 3 bases and J 11 bases, leaving 14 bases between the germline ends. CDR3 nucleotides: TGTGCCAGCAGCGGATCGGACCCTGGGGCTTTCTTT. This sequence encodes CASSGSDPGAFF.

The chain recombines TRBV19 with TRBJ2-3, with a possible D match to TRBD2 (6 bases). Deletions cut 3 bases from V and 6 bases from J, with 16 bases between. CDR1 is LNHDA and CDR2 is SQIVND in the germline V gene (reference sequence). The length of the CDR3 is 15 residues. The CDR3 nucleotides are TGTGCCAGTAGTATTCGGGACTCGGGTTGGGATACGCAGTATTTT. Translating gives CASSIRDSGWDTQYF. Drawing the rest from reference TRBV19 and TRBJ2-3, the complete variable domain is DGGITQSPKYLFRKEGQNVTLSCEQNLNHDAMYWYRQDPGQGLRLIYYSQIVNDFQKGDIAEGYSVSREKKESFPLTVTSAQKNPTAFYLCASSIRDSGWDTQYFGPGTRLTVL.